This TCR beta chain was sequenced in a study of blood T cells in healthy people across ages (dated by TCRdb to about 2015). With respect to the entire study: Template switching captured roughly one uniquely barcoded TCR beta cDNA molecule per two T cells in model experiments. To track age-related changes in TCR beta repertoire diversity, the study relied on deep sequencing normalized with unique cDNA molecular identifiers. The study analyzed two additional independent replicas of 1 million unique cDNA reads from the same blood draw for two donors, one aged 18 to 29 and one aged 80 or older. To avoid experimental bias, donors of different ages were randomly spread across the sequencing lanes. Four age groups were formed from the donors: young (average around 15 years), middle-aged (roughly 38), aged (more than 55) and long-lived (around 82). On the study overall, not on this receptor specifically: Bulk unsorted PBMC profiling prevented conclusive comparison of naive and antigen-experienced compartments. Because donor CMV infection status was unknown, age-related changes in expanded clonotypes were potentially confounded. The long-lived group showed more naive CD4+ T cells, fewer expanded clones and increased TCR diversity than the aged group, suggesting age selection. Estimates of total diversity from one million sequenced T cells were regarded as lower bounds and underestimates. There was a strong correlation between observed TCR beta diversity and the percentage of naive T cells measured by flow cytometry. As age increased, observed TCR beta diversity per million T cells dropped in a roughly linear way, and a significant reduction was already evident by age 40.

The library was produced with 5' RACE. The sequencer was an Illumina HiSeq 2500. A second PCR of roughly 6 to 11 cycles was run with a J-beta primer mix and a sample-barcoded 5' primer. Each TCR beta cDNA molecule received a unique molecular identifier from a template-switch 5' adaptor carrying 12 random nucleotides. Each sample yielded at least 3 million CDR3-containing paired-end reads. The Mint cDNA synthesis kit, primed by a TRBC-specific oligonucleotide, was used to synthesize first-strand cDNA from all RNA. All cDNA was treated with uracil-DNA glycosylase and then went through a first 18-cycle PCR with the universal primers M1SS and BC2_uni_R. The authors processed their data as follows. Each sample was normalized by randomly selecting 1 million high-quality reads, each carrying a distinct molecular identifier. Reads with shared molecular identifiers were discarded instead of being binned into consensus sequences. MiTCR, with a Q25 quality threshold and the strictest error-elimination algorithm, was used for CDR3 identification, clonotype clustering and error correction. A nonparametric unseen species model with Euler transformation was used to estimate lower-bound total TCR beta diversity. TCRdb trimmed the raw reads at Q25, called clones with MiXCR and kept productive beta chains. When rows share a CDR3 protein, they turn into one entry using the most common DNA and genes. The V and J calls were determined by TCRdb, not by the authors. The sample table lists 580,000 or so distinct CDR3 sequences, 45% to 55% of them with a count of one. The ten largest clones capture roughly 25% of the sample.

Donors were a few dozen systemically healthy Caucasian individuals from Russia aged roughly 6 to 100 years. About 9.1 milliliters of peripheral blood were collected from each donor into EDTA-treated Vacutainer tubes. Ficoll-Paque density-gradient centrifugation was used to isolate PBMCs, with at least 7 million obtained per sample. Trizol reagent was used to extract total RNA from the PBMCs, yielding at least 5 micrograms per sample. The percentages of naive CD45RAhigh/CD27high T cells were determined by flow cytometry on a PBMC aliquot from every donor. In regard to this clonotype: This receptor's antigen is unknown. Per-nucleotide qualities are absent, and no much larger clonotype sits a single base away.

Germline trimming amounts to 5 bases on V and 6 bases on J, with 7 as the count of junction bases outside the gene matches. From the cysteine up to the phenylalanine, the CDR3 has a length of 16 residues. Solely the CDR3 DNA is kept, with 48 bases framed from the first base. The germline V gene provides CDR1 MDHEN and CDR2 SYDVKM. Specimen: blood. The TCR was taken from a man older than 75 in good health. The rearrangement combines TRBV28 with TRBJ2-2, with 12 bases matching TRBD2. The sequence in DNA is TGTGCCAGCAGTCGCATCTCTAGCGGGAGGGCCGGGGAGCTGTTTTTT. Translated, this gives CASSRISSGRAGELFF.